The clone carrying this T cell receptor beta chain has at least ten counts. Its target is unknown. 5'RACE generated cDNA with 10-nucleotide random UMIs. MiXCR was run by TCRdb on the 5' RACE reads, yielding one entry per CDR3 protein. The table includes some 70,000 distinct CDR3 sequences, less than 5.5% detected once. These data are taken from a study of neurological immune-mediated disorders. Overall study results and limits: Among 34 multiple sclerosis patients, phylogenetic grouping put the repertoires of 18 into a single related-CDR3 cluster, a possible signature. Across subjects, no CDR3 amino acid sequence appeared in expanded clones of more than one subject, a finding that suggested private repertoires in all groups.

The specimen sequenced was PBMCs. This clonotype originated in a man aged 30 to 39 with multiple sclerosis.

CDR3 DNA sequence: TGTGCCAGCAGTTACTTTGAAGCTTTCTTT. Residues: CASSYFEAFF. The rearrangement uses TRBV28 and TRBJ1-1; the D is unclear. Trimming shortened V by 4 bases and J by 7 bases, and 4 bases separated the two germline ends. Germline lookup yields CDR1 MDHEN and CDR2 SYDVKM. CDR3 length: 10 amino acids.